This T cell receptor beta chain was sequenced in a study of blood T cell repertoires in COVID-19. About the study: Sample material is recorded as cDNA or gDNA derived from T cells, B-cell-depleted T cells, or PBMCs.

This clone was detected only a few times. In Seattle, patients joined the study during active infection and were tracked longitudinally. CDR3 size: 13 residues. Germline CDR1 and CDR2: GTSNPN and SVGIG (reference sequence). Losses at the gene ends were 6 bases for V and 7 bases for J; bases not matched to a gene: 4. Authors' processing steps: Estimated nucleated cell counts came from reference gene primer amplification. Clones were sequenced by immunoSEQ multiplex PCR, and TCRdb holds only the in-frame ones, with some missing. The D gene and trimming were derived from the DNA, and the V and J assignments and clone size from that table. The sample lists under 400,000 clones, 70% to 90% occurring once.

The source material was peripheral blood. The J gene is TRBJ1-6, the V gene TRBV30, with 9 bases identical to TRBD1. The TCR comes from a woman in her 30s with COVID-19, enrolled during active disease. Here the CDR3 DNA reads TGTGCCTGTCAAGGACAGGGGAATTCACCCCTCCACTTT. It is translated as CACQGQGNSPLHF.